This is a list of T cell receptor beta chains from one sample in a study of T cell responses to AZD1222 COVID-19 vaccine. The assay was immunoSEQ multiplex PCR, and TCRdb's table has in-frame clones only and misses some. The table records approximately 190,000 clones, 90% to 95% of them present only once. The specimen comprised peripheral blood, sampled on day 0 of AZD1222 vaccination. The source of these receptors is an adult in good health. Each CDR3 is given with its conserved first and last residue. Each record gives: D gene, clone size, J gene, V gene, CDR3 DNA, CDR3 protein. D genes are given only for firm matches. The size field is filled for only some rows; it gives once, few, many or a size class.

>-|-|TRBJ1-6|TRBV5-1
TGCGCCAGCAGCTGGGCGGGGGGGGATTCACCCCTCCACTTT
CASSWAGGDSPLHF
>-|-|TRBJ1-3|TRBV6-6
TGTGCCACCGGGATGGGGGGTAGTGGAAACACCATATATTTT
CATGMGGSGNTIYF
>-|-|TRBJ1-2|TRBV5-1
TGCGCCAGCAGCTTGGGTCAGCGGGGCTACACCTTC
CASSLGQRGYTF
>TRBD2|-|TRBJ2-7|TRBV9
TGTGCCAGCAGCACCGGACTAGCGGGTACCTACGAGCAGTACTTC
CASSTGLAGTYEQYF
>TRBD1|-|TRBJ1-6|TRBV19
TGTGCCAGTAGTATATCCGACAGGGGGAGGAATTCACCCCTCCACTTT
CASSISDRGRNSPLHF
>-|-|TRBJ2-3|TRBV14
TGTGCCAGCAGCCAAGCACCGGGGATAAACACAGATACGCAGTATTTT
CASSQAPGINTDTQYF
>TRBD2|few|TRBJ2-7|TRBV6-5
TGTGCCAGCAGAACCCGGGAGGGGATCTCCTACGAGCAGTACTTC
CASRTREGISYEQYF
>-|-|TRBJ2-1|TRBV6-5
TGTGCCAGCAGATTTATGCGCGGGATTGACAATGAGCAGTTCTTC
CASRFMRGIDNEQFF
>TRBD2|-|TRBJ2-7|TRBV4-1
TGCGCCAGCAGCGTCCTAGCGGCCAGCTCCTACGAGCAGTACTTC
CASSVLAASSYEQYF
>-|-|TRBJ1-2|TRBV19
TGTGCCAGTAGTATCCCACGGAATGGCTACACCTTC
CASSIPRNGYTF
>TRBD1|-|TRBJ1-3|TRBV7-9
TGTGCCAGCACCCAGGCCCGGACAGGGGACCCTGGAAACACCATATATTTT
CASTQARTGDPGNTIYF
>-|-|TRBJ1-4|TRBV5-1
TGCGCCAGCAGGGGGTACACTAATGAAAAACTGTTTTTT
CASRGYTNEKLFF
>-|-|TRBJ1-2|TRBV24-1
TGTGCCACCAGCAGAGATAACTATGGCTACACCTTC
CATSRDNYGYTF
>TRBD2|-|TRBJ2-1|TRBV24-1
TGTGCCACCAGTGATTTCAATAGCGGGAGGGATGAGCAGTTCTTC
CATSDFNSGRDEQFF
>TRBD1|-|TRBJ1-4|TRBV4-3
TGCGCCAGCAGCCACGTCGGACAGGGGGCAGATGAAAAACTGTTTTTT
CASSHVGQGADEKLFF
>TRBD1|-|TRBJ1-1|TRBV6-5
TGTGCCAGCAGCCGACAGGGGGGTGACACTGAAGCTTTCTTT
CASSRQGGDTEAFF
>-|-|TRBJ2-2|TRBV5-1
TGCGCCAGCAGCTTGAGGGGGGCCTGGAACACCGGGGAGCTGTTTTTT
CASSLRGAWNTGELFF
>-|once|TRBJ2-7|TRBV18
TGTGCCAGCTCACCATCAGCTAGCGAAAACTACGAGCAGTACTTC
CASSPSASENYEQYF
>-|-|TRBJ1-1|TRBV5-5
TGTGCCAGCAGCCGCGGATTCATGAACACTGAAGCTTTCTTT
CASSRGFMNTEAFF
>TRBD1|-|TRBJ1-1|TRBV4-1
TGCGCCAGCAGCCAAGACCGGGACAGGGGGCATACTGAAGCTTTCTTT
CASSQDRDRGHTEAFF
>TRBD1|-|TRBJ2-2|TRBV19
TGTGCCAGTAGTACCCCTACAGGGGGCGCAACCGGGGAGCTGTTTTTT
CASSTPTGGATGELFF
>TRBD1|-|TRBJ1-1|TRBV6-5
TGTGCCAGCATCGCCAGGGGGCTTCGCACTGAAGCTTTCTTT
CASIARGLRTEAFF